The 12 T cell receptor beta chains below all came from one sample that was sequenced in a study of control samples from healthy donors and cancer patients (dated by TCRdb to 2019 to 2021). To prepare the library, the immunoSEQ multiplex PCR assay was applied. This immuneACCESS table, as held by TCRdb, lists in-frame sequences with V and J called but not all clones. Of the missing ones, under half trace to an unresolved V gene in checked studies; the others have no known cause. The sample yields about 73,000 clones; around 94% were counted once. The ten top clones hold around 6.4% of the sample. Sequencing was done on a sample of blood. The receptors derive from a woman in her thirties or forties in good health.

V usage is TRBV4-1 and J usage is TRBJ1-5; no clear D. The germline V gene encodes CDR1 MGHRA and CDR2 YSYEKL. The CDR3 consists of 15 residues. The V end lost 3 bases, the J end lost 0 bases, and 9 bases lay between the germline ends. The DNA for the CDR3 is TGCGCCAGCAGCCAGTTGGCTGATAGCAATCAGCCCCAGCATTTT. As protein: CASSQLADSNQPQHF.

The chain couples TRBV2 to TRBJ1-4; D not certain. Germline lookup yields CDR1 SNHLY and CDR2 FYNNEI. The CDR3 is made up of 12 amino acids. Trimming took 6 bases from V and 8 from J, leaving 10 bases between them. The CDR3 loop is CASSGLGEKLFF. In DNA, the CDR3 is TGTGCCAGCAGCGGACTGGGGGAAAAACTGTTTTTT. The variable domain in full, with the rest retrieved from reference TRBV2 and TRBJ1-4, is EPEVTQTPSHQVTQMGQEVILRCVPISNHLYFYWYRQILGQKVEFLVSFYNNEISEKSEIFDDQFSVERPDGSNFTLKIRSTKLEDSAMYFCASSGLGEKLFFGSGTQLSVL.

The rearrangement links TRBV2 to TRBJ2-7; weak D call: TRBD2 (5 bases). This CDR3 spans 13 amino acids. Looked up from germline, CDR1 is SNHLY and CDR2 is FYNNEI. V gave up 4 bases and J gave up 7 bases, with 14 bases separating them. CDR3 sequence (DNA): TGTGCCAGCAGTGTCCGGACTGAAGGGGAGCAGTACTTC. Amino acids: CASSVRTEGEQYF. Full variable domain (remainder filled in from reference TRBV2 and TRBJ2-7): EPEVTQTPSHQVTQMGQEVILRCVPISNHLYFYWYRQILGQKVEFLVSFYNNEISEKSEIFDDQFSVERPDGSNFTLKIRSTKLEDSAMYFCASSVRTEGEQYFGPGTRLTVT.

The CDR3 region is CSVGGDKGGYEQYF. DNA for the CDR3: TGCAGCGTCGGGGGGGACAAGGGCGGATACGAGCAGTACTTC. This chain links TRBV29-1 with TRBJ2-7; 8 bases are a match to TRBD2. V lost 6 bases to trimming and J lost 4 bases; unmatched junction nucleotides: 11. The CDR3 totals 14 residues. Germline values: CDR1 SQVTM, CDR2 ANQGSEA.

The chain recombines TRBV5-6 with TRBJ2-4; D call uncertain. V shed 2 bases and J shed 0 bases, with 12 bases lying between them. The CDR3 runs 16 residues. Germline values: CDR1 SGHDT, CDR2 YYEEEE. CDR3 DNA: TGTGCCAGCAGCTTACGACACAACCTAGCCAAAAACATTCAGTACTTC. Translating gives CASSLRHNLAKNIQYF.

This sequence joins TRBV19 and TRBJ2-7, with 8 bases lining up with TRBD1. There are 15 residues in the CDR3. J lost 2 bases, V lost 5 bases, and 8 bases had no gene match. Germline CDR1 reads LNHDA; CDR2 reads SQIVND (reference sequence). CDR3 sequence (DNA): TGTGCCAGTAGTCCACCGGACAGGGCCACCTACGAGCAGTACTTC. Translating it yields CASSPPDRATYEQYF.

V is TRBV6-6 and J is TRBJ2-2, with TRBD2 matching over 9 bases. The ends lost 0 bases at V and 3 bases at J; junction bases unmatched: 2. The germline V gene has CDR1 MNHNY and CDR2 SVGAGI (reference sequence). There are 16 residues in the CDR3. CDR3 bases: TGTGCCAGCAGTTACTCCGCGGGAGGGCACACCGGGGAGCTGTTTTTT. It is translated as CASSYSAGGHTGELFF.

The chain is built from TRBV30 and TRBJ1-5, with a weak D call TRBD1 (5 bases). CDR3 length equals 15 residues. The V end was cut by 3 bases, the J end by 5 bases, with 17 bases between. Germline V gene lookup returns CDR1 GTSNPN and CDR2 SVGIG (reference sequence). DNA for the CDR3: TGTGCCTGGAGCCGGGCGACAGCCGCCGATCAGCCCCAGCATTTT. This translates into CAWSRATAADQPQHF.

Concerning this clone itself: At one boundary the junction diverges from the germline segment, which might be a read error. This chain connects TRBV12-5 to TRBJ2-1; D perhaps matches TRBD2 (6 bases). In germline, CDR1 is LGHNT, CDR2 FRNRAP. This CDR3 is 14 amino acids long. The CDR3, as DNA: TGTGCTAGTTCTTCGGGACTTAGTTACATTGAGCAGTTCTTC. Residues: CASSSGLSYIEQFF.

Only one count was recorded for this clone. This chain connects TRBV12-3 or TRBV12-4 to TRBJ1-1; 8 nucleotides match TRBD1. V was clipped by 4 bases and J by 8 bases; unmatched bases: 3. This CDR3 is 12 amino acids long. CDR3 DNA: TGTGCCAGCAGTTCAGGGGACAGGGAAGCTTTCTTT. Its protein is CASSSGDREAFF.

The chain has TRBV4-3 and TRBJ1-1, with D hard to call. V lost 0 bases, J lost 4 bases, and 9 bases lay in between. The germline gives CDR1 LGHNA, CDR2 YSLEER. The CDR3 loop spans 14 amino acids. As DNA, the CDR3 is TGCGCCAGCAGCCAAGATTATGGGGTCACTGAAGCTTTCTTT. Its protein product is CASSQDYGVTEAFF.

CDR3 in amino acids: CASLGDRLGTEAFF. CDR3 sequence (DNA): TGTGCCAGTTTAGGGGACAGGCTAGGCACTGAAGCTTTCTTT. This chain uses TRBV19 with TRBJ1-1; TRBD1 matches at 8 bases. The CDR3 has 14 amino acids. V shed 8 bases and J 4 bases; nucleotides not matched to a gene: 9. The germline V gene has CDR1 LNHDA and CDR2 SQIVND (reference sequence). Full variable domain (remainder filled in from reference TRBV19 and TRBJ1-1): DGGITQSPKYLFRKEGQNVTLSCEQNLNHDAMYWYRQDPGQGLRLIYYSQIVNDFQKGDIAEGYSVSREKKESFPLTVTSAQKNPTAFYLCASLGDRLGTEAFFGQGTRLTVV.